These 13 T cell receptor beta chains share one sample of origin, sequenced in a study of CD8 T cells in ankylosing spondylitis. Via MiXCR, TCRdb re-called the 5' RACE reads, giving one row per CDR3 protein. The sample lists about 400,000 distinct CDR3 sequences; roughly 20% were seen once. Sequenced input: blood, either unsorted or a sorted T cell fraction (not recorded which). The receptors shown here come from a male donor with ankylosing spondylitis or in good health (not recorded which).

This sequence joins TRBV11-2 and TRBJ2-1; a possible D gene is TRBD2 (6 bases). From germline, CDR1 is SGHAT and CDR2 FQNNGV. V was pared by 5 bases and J by 10 bases, with 12 bases between. The CDR3 runs 12 residues. The CDR3 sequence is CASSPRTTEQFF. In DNA form, the CDR3 reads TGTGCCAGCAGCCCCCGGACTACCGAGCAGTTCTTC.

The chain employs TRBV2 and TRBJ1-1, with TRBD1 as a possible D gene (5 bases). The germline V gene encodes CDR1 SNHLY and CDR2 FYNNEI. The CDR3 is 12 amino acids. The V gene lost 11 bases and the J gene lost 1 base, with 11 bases spanning the gap. In DNA, the CDR3 is TGTGCCGGGGGGATGGGGAACACTGAAGCTTTCTTT. Its translation: CAGGMGNTEAFF. The full variable domain, completed using reference TRBV2 and TRBJ1-1, is EPEVTQTPSHQVTQMGQEVILRCVPISNHLYFYWYRQILGQKVEFLVSFYNNEISEKSEIFDDQFSVERPDGSNFTLKIRSTKLEDSAMYFCAGGMGNTEAFFGQGTRLTVV.

J is TRBJ2-7 and V is TRBV4-1; 9 positions agree with TRBD1. V was pared by 3 bases and J by 2 bases, with 8 bases of the junction left unmatched. Germline values: CDR1 MGHRA, CDR2 YSYEKL. This CDR3 region has 16 residues. CDR3 sequence (DNA): TGCGCCAGCAGCCAGCTTCCCGGGACAGGGCCCTACGAGCAGTACTTC. Translating gives CASSQLPGTGPYEQYF.

This chain uses TRBV18 with TRBJ2-5, with D perhaps TRBD1 or TRBD2 (5 bases each). V was trimmed by 4 bases and J by 5 bases, leaving 17 bases between them. The CDR3 is 15 residues long. The germline gives CDR1 KGHSH, CDR2 LQKENI. The chain's CDR3 is CASSHPAGTGETQYF. The CDR3 nucleotides read TGTGCCAGCTCACACCCGGCAGGGACCGGGGAGACCCAGTACTTC.

The chain carries TRBV4-1 and TRBJ2-3; the D is unclear. Trimming removed 1 base from V and 2 bases from J, with 13 bases in between. The germline V gene has CDR1 MGHRA and CDR2 YSYEKL. This CDR3 is 16 amino acids long. CDR3 amino acids: CASSQGGGPPTDTQYF. CDR3 nucleotides: TGCGCCAGCAGCCAAGGAGGCGGACCCCCCACAGATACGCAGTATTTT.

This clonotype appeared many times. The chain couples TRBV5-4 to TRBJ2-1, with D perhaps TRBD1 or TRBD2 (5 bases each). The ends were cut back, 4 bases at V and 9 bases at J, with 11 bases in the middle. Germline V gene lookup returns CDR1 SGHNT and CDR2 YYREEE (reference sequence). The CDR3 sequence is 12 residues long. CDR3 bases: TGTGCCAGCAGCCCCCTCGGGGCTGAGCAGTTCTTC. Its protein product is CASSPLGAEQFF. Combining the CDR3 with reference TRBV5-4 and TRBJ2-1 gives the whole variable domain ETGVTQSPTHLIKTRGQQVTLRCSSQSGHNTVSWYQQALGQGPQFIFQYYREEENGRGNFPPRFSGLQFPNYSSELNVNALELDDSALYLCASSPLGAEQFFGPGTRLTVL.

CDR3 nucleotides: TGCGCCAGCAGCCCAGGCCCCGGGGGGGATACGCAGTATTTT. It codes for CASSPGPGGDTQYF. This sequence joins TRBV4-1 and TRBJ2-3, with TRBD2 identical over 7 bases. The CDR3 is 14 residues long. Per germline, CDR1 MGHRA and CDR2 YSYEKL. V lost 4 bases, J lost 6 bases, and 7 bases stayed unmatched.

The chain links TRBV19 to TRBJ2-1; no clear D. CDR3 length: 16 amino acids. Germline V CDR1 and CDR2: LNHDA, SQIVND (reference sequence). Deletions cut 0 bases from V and 0 bases from J, with 9 bases between. The CDR3 coding sequence is TGTGCCAGTAGTATAGATCGTCAGCCCTCCTACAATGAGCAGTTCTTC. This gives the protein CASSIDRQPSYNEQFF. Filled out from reference TRBV19 and TRBJ2-1, the complete variable domain reads DGGITQSPKYLFRKEGQNVTLSCEQNLNHDAMYWYRQDPGQGLRLIYYSQIVNDFQKGDIAEGYSVSREKKESFPLTVTSAQKNPTAFYLCASSIDRQPSYNEQFFGPGTRLTVL.

The chain recombines TRBV7-2 with TRBJ2-5, with D possibly matching TRBD2 (6 bases). Trimming took 4 bases from V and 3 from J, leaving 15 bases between them. Germline V gene sequence: CDR1 SGHTA, CDR2 FQGNSA. The CDR3 totals 15 residues. The CDR3 spells CASSSGIWGEETQYF. The CDR3 DNA is TGTGCCAGCAGCTCAGGGATCTGGGGGGAAGAGACCCAGTACTTC.

This chain joins TRBV28 and TRBJ2-7; 9 nucleotides match TRBD2. Trimming cost V 5 bases and J 3 bases; bases outside gene matches: 8. Looked up from germline, CDR1 is MDHEN and CDR2 is SYDVKM. CDR3 length: 15 residues. The CDR3 protein is CASSPKLAGLYEQYF. CDR3 nucleotides: TGTGCCAGCAGTCCCAAACTAGCGGGCCTCTACGAGCAGTACTTC.

V gene TRBV12-3 or TRBV12-4 combines with J gene TRBJ1-2; possible D gene TRBD1, 5 bases. The CDR3 is 16 residues long. V was trimmed by 5 bases and J by 2 bases, leaving 18 bases between them. As DNA, the CDR3 is TGTGCCAGCAGTGCCACCGTTCGTCCAGGGAACTATGGCTACACCTTC. Its translation: CASSATVRPGNYGYTF.

The chain recombines TRBV29-1 with TRBJ2-3; D possibly matches TRBD1 or TRBD2 (5 bases each). CDR3 length: 14 amino acids. Per germline, CDR1 SQVTM and CDR2 ANQGSEA. V was clipped by 4 bases and J by 0 bases, with 11 bases between them. CDR3 bases: TGCAGCGTTGGGCTGGGACCTAGCACAGATACGCAGTATTTT. Its protein product is CSVGLGPSTDTQYF.

V gene TRBV20-1 combines with J gene TRBJ2-7; maybe TRBD1 (5 bases). Germline loops: CDR1 DFQATT, CDR2 SNEGSKA (reference sequence). The germline V and J ends were trimmed by 5 bases and 4 bases, with 15 bases remaining between them. The CDR3 spans 13 residues. The CDR3 reads CSARKTEFYEQYF. The DNA of the CDR3 is TGCAGTGCTCGAAAGACAGAGTTTTACGAGCAGTACTTC.